Each of the 2 T cell receptor beta chains below was sequenced from the same sample in a study of T cell repertoires in cytomegalovirus infection. The antigens these receptors bind are not known. Each CDR3 protein gets one entry after TCRdb re-called the reads with MiXCR. The repertoire has around 360,000 distinct CDR3 sequences, about 32% of them found once; the top ten carry less than 15%. The sequencing here drew on cultured PBMCs, taken from culture after CMV antigen stimulation. Every receptor here comes from a human donor in good health (CMV status not recorded). Some clones in this sample may be carry-over from other donors' samples.

The chain has TRBV25-1 and TRBJ2-3, with D uncertain. V lost 3 bases and J 2 bases, leaving 15 bases between the germline ends. The CDR3 length is 16 residues. Per the germline V gene, CDR1 is MGHDK and CDR2 is SYGVNS. CDR3 nucleotide sequence: TGTGCCAGCAGTGAGCCCAAGATCGGTTACACAGATACGCAGTATTTT. Translation: CASSEPKIGYTDTQYF.

J is TRBJ2-1 and V is TRBV6-8; TRBD2 matches at 11 bases. The CDR3 consists of 16 residues. Germline lookup yields CDR1 MNHGY and CDR2 SAAAGT. J lost 7 bases, V lost 0 bases, and 5 bases had no gene match. CDR3 in amino acids: CASSYSPGTSGNEQFF. The CDR3 bases are TGTGCCAGCAGTTACTCCCCGGGGACTAGCGGAAATGAGCAGTTCTTC.